This TCR beta chain was obtained from a study of cytomegalovirus exposure and HLA in healthy donors. About the study: In terms of ancestry, the Caucasian-associated cluster contained about 80% of the 398 genotyped donors. Study results and limitations: Across donors, sequencing depth was assumed by presence/absence analyses to be roughly uniform.

Nominal health characterized the donors when sampled, though unrecorded immune exposures were likely. PCR primers comprised 60 Vbeta and 13 Jbeta primers. Sequencing was performed with immunoSEQ multiplex PCR; in TCRdb, only in-frame clones are kept and a portion is missing. This table has about 210,000 clones, around 79% appearing once. V was pared by 10 bases and J by 8 bases, with 11 bases of the junction left unmatched. CDR3 size: 14 residues. Germline lookup yields CDR1 MNHEY and CDR2 SMNVEV (reference sequence). This clone was picked up one time. Its antigen is as yet unknown. This receptor was obtained from a male donor in good health and CMV-seronegative. The source material was PBMCs. The chain recombines TRBV27 with TRBJ1-4; 9 bases line up with TRBD1. In DNA form, the CDR3 reads TGTGCCACCAGAGGGGGGACAGGGTGGGAAAAACTGTTTTTT. It yields the protein CATRGGTGWEKLFF.